These T cell receptor beta chains were read from a single sample in a study of cytomegalovirus exposure and HLA in healthy donors. Measured with immunoSEQ multiplex PCR; TCRdb has only the in-frame clones, and not every one. This sample has 150,000 or so clones, with under 90% found just once. Sequenced sample: PBMCs. These receptor sequences come from a young man in good health and CMV-seronegative. Each CDR3 is given with its conserved first and last residue. The order of the fields is CDR3 protein, CDR3 DNA, clone size, D gene, J gene, V gene. D genes are given only for firm matches. The size of a clone is reported for some rows only, either as once, few or many, or as a class for expanded clones.

CDR3aa: CASSSSRDSAYEQYF; CDR3nt: TGTGCCAGCAGCTCCTCCCGGGACTCGGCCTACGAGCAGTACTTC; abundance: NA; d_gene: NA; j_gene: TRBJ2-7; v_gene: TRBV2
CDR3aa: CASSEQGRTEAFF; CDR3nt: TGTGCCAGCAGTGAACAGGGTCGCACTGAAGCTTTCTTT; abundance: once; d_gene: NA; j_gene: TRBJ1-1; v_gene: TRBV7-3
CDR3aa: CSARTFSTDTQYF; CDR3nt: TGCAGCGCCCGGACATTTAGCACAGATACGCAGTATTTT; abundance: NA; d_gene: NA; j_gene: TRBJ2-3; v_gene: TRBV29-1
CDR3aa: CASRSGQGRTGELFF; CDR3nt: TGTGCCAGCAGATCAGGACAGGGACGAACCGGGGAGCTGTTTTTT; abundance: NA; d_gene: TRBD1; j_gene: TRBJ2-2; v_gene: TRBV6-5
CDR3aa: CASSPRGVGGNTIYF; CDR3nt: TGTGCCAGCAGCCCCCGGGGGGTAGGTGGAAACACCATATATTTT; abundance: NA; d_gene: NA; j_gene: TRBJ1-3; v_gene: TRBV9
CDR3aa: CASSLTYEQYF; CDR3nt: TGTGCCAGCAGCTTAACATACGAGCAGTACTTC; abundance: NA; d_gene: NA; j_gene: TRBJ2-7; v_gene: TRBV7-9
CDR3aa: CAWSRDYLPDTQYF; CDR3nt: TGTGCCTGGAGTAGGGACTATCTTCCAGATACGCAGTATTTT; abundance: once; d_gene: TRBD2; j_gene: TRBJ2-3; v_gene: TRBV30
CDR3aa: CASSSTSGYEQYF; CDR3nt: TGCGCCAGCAGCTCGACTAGCGGCTACGAGCAGTACTTC; abundance: NA; d_gene: TRBD2; j_gene: TRBJ2-7; v_gene: TRBV5-1
CDR3aa: CAWSVQGQGASPLHF; CDR3nt: TGTGCCTGGAGTGTACAGGGGCAGGGAGCTTCACCCCTCCACTTT; abundance: NA; d_gene: TRBD1; j_gene: TRBJ1-6; v_gene: TRBV30
CDR3aa: CASRGQGWSTNEKLFF; CDR3nt: TGTGCCAGCAGGGGACAGGGGTGGTCGACTAATGAAAAACTGTTTTTT; abundance: NA; d_gene: TRBD1; j_gene: TRBJ1-4; v_gene: TRBV28
CDR3aa: CATSRDRGFNEKLFF; CDR3nt: TGTGCCACCAGCAGAGATCGAGGATTTAATGAAAAACTGTTTTTT; abundance: NA; d_gene: NA; j_gene: TRBJ1-4; v_gene: TRBV15
CDR3aa: CASSLGRAGVISGNTIYF; CDR3nt: TGTGCCAGCAGCTTAGGGAGGGCAGGCGTGATCTCTGGAAACACCATATATTTT; abundance: NA; d_gene: NA; j_gene: TRBJ1-3; v_gene: TRBV13
CDR3aa: CASRGQSQETQYF; CDR3nt: TGTGCCAGCAGGGGACAGAGCCAAGAGACCCAGTACTTC; abundance: NA; d_gene: TRBD1; j_gene: TRBJ2-5; v_gene: TRBV5-4
CDR3aa: CASSYSSPSAKNIQYF; CDR3nt: TGTGCCAGCAGTTACTCGTCGCCTAGCGCCAAAAACATTCAGTACTTC; abundance: few; d_gene: NA; j_gene: TRBJ2-4; v_gene: TRBV6-5
CDR3aa: CASSFRTGGFNEQFF; CDR3nt: TGTGCCAGCAGTTTCCGGACAGGGGGTTTCAATGAGCAGTTCTTC; abundance: once; d_gene: TRBD1; j_gene: TRBJ2-1; v_gene: TRBV28